The present TCR beta chain was sequenced within a study of blood T cell repertoires in COVID-19. Using immunoSEQ multiplex PCR, the repertoire was profiled, and TCRdb retains in-frame clones only, with some absent. The sample holds 100,000 or so clones, approximately 82% seen once. V shed 4 bases and J shed 8 bases, with 12 bases lying between them. The CDR3 spans 13 residues. Germline CDR1 and CDR2: SEHNR and FQNEAQ (reference sequence). This clone was observed once. The sample was peripheral blood. The chain employs TRBV7-9 and TRBJ2-1; D is undetermined. This sequence originates from a man in his fifties or sixties with active or convalescent COVID-19. CDR3 region: CASSSGQLDEQFF. The DNA for the CDR3 is TGTGCCAGCAGCTCTGGCCAGTTGGATGAGCAGTTCTTC.